The clone carrying this TCR beta chain was recorded many times. Its antigen remains unknown. V dropped 5 bases and J dropped 3 bases, with 7 bases sitting between them. Germline V gene lookup returns CDR1 DFQATT and CDR2 SNEGSKA (reference sequence). There are 11 residues in the CDR3. A single-stranded UMI oligo with SP2 sequence was ligated to cDNA 3' ends. An equimolar mix of RC1.1 and RC1.2 primed the beta chain across TRBC1 and TRBC2. One entry per CDR3 protein, called by TCRdb with MiXCR from the UMI-ligation and nested PCR reads. Of 52,000 or so distinct CDR3 sequences in the sample, approximately 13% were seen once. The source of the sample is a study of quantifying T cell responses using KT2 cells. Study in general: cDNA was made from DNase-treated RNA using alpha and beta constant primers. Study observations and caveats: KT2 sequence counts showed saturation when very many KT2 cells were spiked in. At about one KT2 cell per 100,000 PBMC, KT2 sequences were still detected.

Known numbers of the T cell clone KT2 were added to PBMC. The V gene is TRBV20-1, the J gene TRBJ1-1; D remains unclear. Sequenced sample: PBMCs spiked with cells of the T cell clone KT2. This TCR came from a human donor. CDR3 sequence: CSAPEDTEAFF. The CDR3 DNA reads as TGCAGTGCTCCGGAGGACACTGAAGCTTTCTTT.